These T cell receptor beta chains were read from a single sample in a study of T-cell reconstitution after alpha-beta-depleted transplantation in children. MiXCR, applied by TCRdb to the PCR reads, yields one record per CDR3 protein. The sample includes under 750,000 distinct CDR3 sequences, more than 20% of them seen just once. This specimen consisted of PBMCs, mostly from graft donor cells, obtained 360 days after TCRalphabeta/CD19-depleted stem cell transplant. The receptors come from a boy in the first two years of life who had a stem cell transplant for acute myeloid leukemia, so the T cells may come from the graft donor. CDR3s include the opening cysteine and the closing phenylalanine or tryptophan. The order of the fields is D gene, clone size, J gene, V gene, CDR3 DNA, CDR3 protein. The D gene is left open where the match is weak. The size of a clone is reported for some rows only, either as once, few or many, or as a class for expanded clones.

D: -
size: few
J: TRBJ1-2
V: TRBV28
DNA: TGTGCCAGCAGTCGGTGGGGAACTAACTATGGCTACACCTTC
CDR3: CASSRWGTNYGYTF

D: -
size: -
J: TRBJ2-5
V: TRBV20-1
DNA: TGCAGTGCTAGGGGGGCAGAAGGAGCCACGATCCAAGAGACCCAGTACTTC
CDR3: CSARGAEGATIQETQYF

D: TRBD1
size: few
J: TRBJ1-4
V: TRBV7-8
DNA: TGTGCCAGCAGCTCATACCCCCATCGTGGAGGGGGCTACGATGAAAAACTGTTTTTT
CDR3: CASSSYPHRGGGYDEKLFF

D: -
size: -
J: TRBJ1-4
V: TRBV20-1
DNA: TGCAGTGCTAGGGACAGCCGTAATGAAAAACTGTTTTTT
CDR3: CSARDSRNEKLFF

D: TRBD2
size: many
J: TRBJ2-5
V: TRBV2
DNA: TGTGCCAGCATGGGGGGACTAGCGGAAGAGACCCAGTACTTC
CDR3: CASMGGLAEETQYF

D: -
size: few
J: TRBJ2-4
V: TRBV6-1
DNA: TGTGCCAGCACCAGCCCACTAGCCAAAAACATTCAGTACTTC
CDR3: CASTSPLAKNIQYF

D: TRBD1
size: many
J: TRBJ2-1
V: TRBV20-1
DNA: TGCAGTGCTTTCCCAGGGGGCGCGAAACCTGAGCAGTTCTTC
CDR3: CSAFPGGAKPEQFF

D: TRBD1
size: -
J: TRBJ2-2
V: TRBV20-1
DNA: TGCAGTGCTACCTCTGACAGGGTTCCCACCGGGGAGCTGTTTTTT
CDR3: CSATSDRVPTGELFF

D: -
size: -
J: TRBJ2-2
V: TRBV24-1
DNA: TGTGCCACCGGAGGAGGAGCCAACACCGGGGAGCTGTTTTTT
CDR3: CATGGGANTGELFF

D: -
size: -
J: TRBJ2-3
V: TRBV20-1
DNA: TGCAGTGCTAGCCGGGGGGCTGGGGGCACAGATACGCAGTATTTT
CDR3: CSASRGAGGTDTQYF

D: -
size: many
J: TRBJ2-5
V: TRBV2
DNA: TGTGCCAGCAGTCAGGACCTCCAAGAGACCCAGTACTTC
CDR3: CASSQDLQETQYF

D: -
size: many
J: TRBJ2-7
V: TRBV7-2
DNA: TGTGCCAGCAGCTCCTCAGACAGAAGCTCCTACGAGCAGTACTTC
CDR3: CASSSSDRSSYEQYF

D: -
size: few
J: TRBJ1-1
V: TRBV20-1
DNA: TGCAGTGCTAGAGCAGCTTTCTTT
CDR3: CSARAAFF

D: -
size: -
J: TRBJ1-1
V: TRBV5-1
DNA: TGCGCCAGCAGCTTGGATGGCAGGGGCACTGAAGCTTTCTTT
CDR3: CASSLDGRGTEAFF

D: TRBD2
size: -
J: TRBJ2-3
V: TRBV7-2
DNA: TGTGCCAGCAGCTTCCAAAGCGGGGGGCCCTCAGATACGCAGTATTTT
CDR3: CASSFQSGGPSDTQYF

D: -
size: many
J: TRBJ1-5
V: TRBV4-2
DNA: TGTGCCAGCAGCCAAGTAAAGACAGGCCATCAGCCCCAGCATTTT
CDR3: CASSQVKTGHQPQHF

D: TRBD1
size: many
J: TRBJ2-1
V: TRBV9
DNA: TGTGCCAGCAGCAAACAGGGGACGAGCTCCTACAATGAGCAGTTCTTC
CDR3: CASSKQGTSSYNEQFF

D: -
size: many
J: TRBJ2-3
V: TRBV7-6
DNA: TGTGCCAGCAGCCAAAGTCTCGGATACACAGATACGCAGTATTTT
CDR3: CASSQSLGYTDTQYF

D: -
size: -
J: TRBJ2-2
V: TRBV10-3
DNA: TGTACCCTCAGTTCAGGGAACACCGGGGAGCTGTTTTTT
CDR3: CTLSSGNTGELFF

D: -
size: -
J: TRBJ2-1
V: TRBV7-9
DNA: TGTGCCAGCAGCTTAGGGAAAAATGAGCAGTTCTTC
CDR3: CASSLGKNEQFF